The rows below give T cell receptor beta chains drawn from one sample of a study of T cell repertoires in cytomegalovirus infection. One entry per CDR3 protein, called by TCRdb with MiXCR from the reads. The sample lists roughly 730,000 distinct CDR3 sequences, around 30% occurring once. The antigens for these receptors are not known. The sequencing used cultured PBMCs, collected from culture after CMV antigen stimulation. These receptors all stem from a human donor in good health (CMV status not recorded). Some clones in this sample may be carry-over from other donors' samples. The CDR3 runs from the conserved cysteine through the conserved F or W. Fields, in order: CDR3 length, J gene, V gene, D gene, clone size, CDR3 protein, CDR3 DNA. A D gene is named only where the DNA matches it firmly. Size is stated for part of the rows, as once, few or many counts, or as a class when the clone is expanded.

12	TRBJ2-1	TRBV6-2/TRBV6-3	-	-	CASRISLNEQFF	TGTGCCAGCAGAATTTCATTGAATGAGCAGTTCTTC
15	TRBJ1-2	TRBV2	-	-	CASTMTGRVNYGYTF	TGTGCCAGCACTATGACGGGCAGGGTAAACTATGGCTACACCTTC
15	TRBJ2-3	TRBV7-2	-	many	CASSPSRGGPGTQYF	TGTGCCAGCAGCCCGTCCCGCGGGGGCCCCGGGACGCAGTATTTT
14	TRBJ2-3	TRBV5-4	-	-	CASSPGSSKDTQYF	TGTGCCAGCAGCCCGGGATCTAGTAAAGATACGCAGTATTTT
17	TRBJ2-7	TRBV14	TRBD2	-	CASSQDPLAGGLYEQYF	TGTGCCAGCAGCCAAGACCCCCTAGCGGGGGGCCTCTACGAGCAGTACTTC
16	TRBJ2-2	TRBV6-1	-	few	CASSDWAKGDTGELFF	TGTGCCAGCAGTGATTGGGCCAAGGGAGACACCGGGGAGCTGTTTTTT
14	TRBJ2-7	TRBV7-2	-	few	CASSSATFAYEQYF	TGTGCCAGCAGCTCCGCTACCTTCGCCTACGAGCAGTACTTC
14	TRBJ2-1	TRBV7-2	TRBD1	many	CASSGGQGPREQFF	TGTGCCAGCAGCGGGGGACAGGGCCCTCGGGAGCAGTTCTTC
14	TRBJ2-3	TRBV7-2	-	many	CASTFGGGRDTQYF	TGTGCCAGCACCTTCGGAGGGGGCAGAGATACGCAGTATTTT
16	TRBJ2-2	TRBV12-3/TRBV12-4	-	few	CATSRSRALNTGELFF	TGTGCTACCTCGCGGTCGCGGGCCCTGAACACCGGGGAGCTGTTTTTT
17	TRBJ2-2	TRBV19	TRBD2	-	CASTISGGLRDTGELFF	TGTGCCAGTACTATTAGCGGGGGGTTAAGAGACACCGGGGAGCTGTTTTTT
14	TRBJ1-5	TRBV4-3	-	-	CASSQGDANQPQHF	TGCGCCAGCAGCCAAGGCGACGCGAATCAGCCCCAGCATTTT
14	TRBJ2-1	TRBV7-2	-	few	CASSFLGELGEQFF	TGTGCCAGCAGCTTTCTTGGGGAGCTGGGCGAGCAGTTCTTC
17	TRBJ2-4	TRBV20-1	-	-	CSAWGALGLLAKNIQYF	TGCAGTGCTTGGGGGGCCTTGGGACTCCTAGCCAAAAACATTCAGTACTTC
13	TRBJ2-7	TRBV6-6	-	-	CASSQPPSYEQYF	TGTGCCAGCAGTCAGCCTCCCTCCTACGAGCAGTACTTC
15	TRBJ1-4	TRBV2	TRBD1	-	CASREGQTGRYKLFF	TGTGCCAGCAGAGAGGGACAGACCGGTCGGTATAAACTGTTTTTT
16	TRBJ1-1	TRBV7-9	-	few	CASSLRHEGRGSEAFF	TGTGCCAGCAGCTTAAGACATGAGGGCAGGGGAAGTGAAGCTTTCTTT
15	TRBJ2-2	TRBV4-3	-	many	CASNSDRRHTGELFF	TGCGCCAGCAACTCTGACCGGAGACACACCGGGGAGCTGTTTTTT
15	TRBJ2-1	TRBV19	TRBD1	few	CASSKDRDSYNEQFF	TGTGCCAGTAGTAAAGACAGGGACTCCTACAATGAGCAGTTCTTC
12	TRBJ2-1	TRBV11-3	-	-	CASSLGRREQFF	TGTGCCAGCAGCTTAGGGCGCCGTGAGCAGTTCTTC
13	TRBJ2-4	TRBV20-1	-	-	CSARGRGKNIQYF	TGCAGTGCTAGAGGAAGGGGTAAAAACATTCAGTACTTC
13	TRBJ1-1	TRBV3-1	-	-	CASSPAAGYEAFF	TGTGCCAGCAGCCCCGCGGCTGGATACGAAGCTTTCTTT
19	TRBJ1-1	TRBV19	TRBD1	-	CASRTRGDRGSPFGAEAFF	TGTGCCAGTAGAACCAGGGGCGACAGGGGCTCCCCATTTGGGGCTGAAGCTTTCTTT
14	TRBJ2-3	TRBV11-2	-	few	CASTLDLAADTQYF	TGTGCCAGCACCTTAGACCTAGCCGCCGATACGCAGTATTTT